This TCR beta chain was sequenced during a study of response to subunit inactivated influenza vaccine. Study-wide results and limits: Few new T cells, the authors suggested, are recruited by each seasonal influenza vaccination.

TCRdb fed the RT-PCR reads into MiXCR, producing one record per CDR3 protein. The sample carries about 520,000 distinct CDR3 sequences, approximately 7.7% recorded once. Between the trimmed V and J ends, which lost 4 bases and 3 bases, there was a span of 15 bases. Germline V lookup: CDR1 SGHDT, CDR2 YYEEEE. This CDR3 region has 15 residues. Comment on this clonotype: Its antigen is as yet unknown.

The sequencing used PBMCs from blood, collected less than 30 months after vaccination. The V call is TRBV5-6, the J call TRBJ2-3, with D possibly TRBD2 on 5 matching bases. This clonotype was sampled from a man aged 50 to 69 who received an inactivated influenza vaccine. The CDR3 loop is CASSAVRARTDTQYF. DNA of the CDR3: TGTGCCAGCAGCGCCGTGAGGGCACGGACAGATACGCAGTATTTT.